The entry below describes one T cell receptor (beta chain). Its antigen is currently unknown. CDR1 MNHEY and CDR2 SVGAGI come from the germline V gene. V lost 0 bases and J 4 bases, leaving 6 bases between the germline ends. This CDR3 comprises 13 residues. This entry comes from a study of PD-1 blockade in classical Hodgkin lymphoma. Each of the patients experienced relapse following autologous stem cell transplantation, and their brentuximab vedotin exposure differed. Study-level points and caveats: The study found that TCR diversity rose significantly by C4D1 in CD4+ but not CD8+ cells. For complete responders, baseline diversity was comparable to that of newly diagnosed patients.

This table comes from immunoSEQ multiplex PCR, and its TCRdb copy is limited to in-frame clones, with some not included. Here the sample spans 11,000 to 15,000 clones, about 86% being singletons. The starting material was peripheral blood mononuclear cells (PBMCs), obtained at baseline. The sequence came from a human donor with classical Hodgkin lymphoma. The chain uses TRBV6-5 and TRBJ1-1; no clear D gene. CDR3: CASSYSSVTEAFF. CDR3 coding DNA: TGTGCCAGCAGTTACTCGAGCGTCACTGAAGCTTTCTTT.